This entry features one T cell receptor (beta chain) sequence. Its antigen is not known. Germline V gene data show CDR1 as KGHSH and CDR2 as LQKENI. The CDR3 totals 18 residues. V was trimmed by 2 bases and J by 3 bases, leaving 20 bases between them. This entry comes from a study of cytotoxic CD8 clonotypes in ibrutinib-treated CLL. Notes on the study in general: Clonality increased with ibrutinib response but returned toward baseline at progression. Baseline values of clonality outstripped age-matched healthy donors and followed circulating CD8+ T-cell counts.

Deep sequencing aimed at 1 in 200,000 to 1 in 1 million T cells' resolution. Using immunoSEQ multiplex PCR, the repertoire was profiled, and TCRdb retains in-frame clones only, with some absent. The sample shows about 160,000 clones, more than 70% of them seen only once. The chain uses TRBV18 and TRBJ1-3; no clear D. The specimen was PBMCs, collected at disease progression, from a patient treated with ibrutinib. The source is a human donor with chronic lymphocytic leukemia. CDR3 bases: TGTGCCAGCTCACCAGTACGGGCATCGGGTGACCTTGGAAACACCATATATTTT. Protein product: CASSPVRASGDLGNTIYF.